This TCR beta chain stems from a study of cytomegalovirus exposure and HLA in healthy donors. Study-level findings and limits: Donor immune exposure was known only as CMV serostatus. The HLA-A and HLA-B alleles of most subjects were reportedly predicted accurately from TCR beta sequences.

Amplification used 60 Vbeta primers and 13 Jbeta primers. Authors' methods: Later, 80 million or so unique TCR beta chains were counted in an analysis, and approximately 10 million of them were shared. Measured with immunoSEQ multiplex PCR; TCRdb has only the in-frame clones, and not every one. D and trimming come from the DNA, and the V and J calls and clone size come from that table. This table has about 120,000 clones, approximately 79% appearing once. Worth noting for this clone: Its antigen is not known.

The sequence came from a man aged 25-45 years in good health and CMV-seronegative. The material sequenced was PBMCs.

CDR3 sequence reads: CASSVGRSTKETQYF. The CDR3 region has the DNA TGTGCCAGCAGCGTAGGGAGGAGCACCAAAGAGACCCAGTACTTC. This chain uses TRBV9 with TRBJ2-5; a possible D gene is TRBD2 (5 bases). CDR3 length: 15 amino acids. V lost 0 bases and J lost 3, with 12 bases in between. The germline V gene encodes CDR1 SGDLS and CDR2 YYNGEE. The full variable domain, rest sourced from reference TRBV9 and TRBJ2-5, is DSGVTQTPKHLITATGQRVTLRCSPRSGDLSVYWYQQSLDQGLQFLIQYYNGEERAKGNILERFSAQQFPDLHSELNLSSLELGDSALYFCASSVGRSTKETQYFGPGTRLLVL.